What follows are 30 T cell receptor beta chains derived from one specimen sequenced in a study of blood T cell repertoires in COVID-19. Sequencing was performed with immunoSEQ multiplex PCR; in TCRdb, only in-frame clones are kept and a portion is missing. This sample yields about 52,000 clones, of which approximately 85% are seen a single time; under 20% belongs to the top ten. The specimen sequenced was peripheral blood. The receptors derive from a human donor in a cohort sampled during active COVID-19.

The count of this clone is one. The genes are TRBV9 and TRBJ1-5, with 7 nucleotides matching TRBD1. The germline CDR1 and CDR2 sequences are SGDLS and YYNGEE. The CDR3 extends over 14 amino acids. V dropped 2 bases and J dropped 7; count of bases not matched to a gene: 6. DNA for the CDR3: TGTGCCAGCAGCGTTCAGGGGGTAAACCAGCCCCAGCATTTT. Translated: CASSVQGVNQPQHF. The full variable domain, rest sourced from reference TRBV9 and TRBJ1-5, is DSGVTQTPKHLITATGQRVTLRCSPRSGDLSVYWYQQSLDQGLQFLIQYYNGEERAKGNILERFSAQQFPDLHSELNLSSLELGDSALYFCASSVQGVNQPQHFGDGTRLSIL.

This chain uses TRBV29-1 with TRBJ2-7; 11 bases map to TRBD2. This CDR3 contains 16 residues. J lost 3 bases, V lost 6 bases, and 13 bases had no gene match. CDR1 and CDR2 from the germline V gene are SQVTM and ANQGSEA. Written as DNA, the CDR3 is TGCAGCGTGTCGTCCCACGGCACTAGCGGGAGCTACGAGCAGTACTTC. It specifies CSVSSHGTSGSYEQYF.

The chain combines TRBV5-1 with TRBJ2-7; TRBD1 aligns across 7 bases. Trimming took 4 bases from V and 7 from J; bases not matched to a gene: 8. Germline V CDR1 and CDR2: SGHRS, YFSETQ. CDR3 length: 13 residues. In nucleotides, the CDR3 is TGCGCCAGCAGCCCCACAGGGGTCCCGGAGCAGTACTTC. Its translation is CASSPTGVPEQYF.

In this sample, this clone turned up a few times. CDR3 in DNA: TGCGCCAGCAGCTTGGGGACAGGGCGGAATGAGCAGTTCTTC. Its protein is CASSLGTGRNEQFF. This chain uses TRBV5-1 with TRBJ2-1; 8 bases map to TRBD1. CDR1 SGHRS and CDR2 YFSETQ come from the germline V gene. The CDR3 has 14 amino acids. The J segment lost 7 bases and the V segment lost 0 bases, leaving 3 bases of the junction unmatched.

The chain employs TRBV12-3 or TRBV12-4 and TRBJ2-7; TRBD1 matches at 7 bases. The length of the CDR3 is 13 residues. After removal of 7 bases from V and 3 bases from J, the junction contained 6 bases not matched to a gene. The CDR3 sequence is CASTGQNLYEQYF. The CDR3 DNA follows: TGTGCCAGCACGGGACAGAATCTCTACGAGCAGTACTTC.

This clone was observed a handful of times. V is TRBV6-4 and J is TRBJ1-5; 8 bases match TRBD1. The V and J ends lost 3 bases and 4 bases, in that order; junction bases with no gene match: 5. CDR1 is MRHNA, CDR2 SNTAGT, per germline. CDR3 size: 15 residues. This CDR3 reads CASSETGEGNQPQHF. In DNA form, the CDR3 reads TGTGCCAGCAGTGAGACAGGGGAGGGTAATCAGCCCCAGCATTTT.

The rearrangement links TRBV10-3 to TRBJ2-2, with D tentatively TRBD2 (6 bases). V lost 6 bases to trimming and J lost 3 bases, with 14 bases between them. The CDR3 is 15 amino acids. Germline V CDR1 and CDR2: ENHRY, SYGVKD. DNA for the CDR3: TGTGCCATCAGCCCGGAGGGGCGGGACACCGGGGAGCTGTTTTTT. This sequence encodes CAISPEGRDTGELFF.

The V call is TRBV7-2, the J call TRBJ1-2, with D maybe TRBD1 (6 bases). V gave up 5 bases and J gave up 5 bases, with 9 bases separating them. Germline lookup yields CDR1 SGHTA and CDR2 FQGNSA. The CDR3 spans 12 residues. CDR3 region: CASSPQGYGYTF. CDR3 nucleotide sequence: TGTGCCAGCAGCCCCCAGGGGTATGGCTACACCTTC.

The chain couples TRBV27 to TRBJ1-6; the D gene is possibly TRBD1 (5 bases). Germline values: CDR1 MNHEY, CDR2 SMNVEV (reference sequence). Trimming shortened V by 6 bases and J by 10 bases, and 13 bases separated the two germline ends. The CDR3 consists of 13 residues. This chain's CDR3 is CASSQKWGSPLHF. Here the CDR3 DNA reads TGTGCCAGCAGCCAGAAGTGGGGCTCACCCCTCCACTTT.

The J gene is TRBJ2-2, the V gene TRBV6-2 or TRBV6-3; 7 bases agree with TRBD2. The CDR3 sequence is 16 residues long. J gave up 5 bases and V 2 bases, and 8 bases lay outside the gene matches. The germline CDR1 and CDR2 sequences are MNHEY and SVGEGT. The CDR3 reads CASSYSKREGTGELFF. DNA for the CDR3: TGTGCCAGCAGTTACAGCAAGCGGGAAGGGACCGGGGAGCTGTTTTTT.

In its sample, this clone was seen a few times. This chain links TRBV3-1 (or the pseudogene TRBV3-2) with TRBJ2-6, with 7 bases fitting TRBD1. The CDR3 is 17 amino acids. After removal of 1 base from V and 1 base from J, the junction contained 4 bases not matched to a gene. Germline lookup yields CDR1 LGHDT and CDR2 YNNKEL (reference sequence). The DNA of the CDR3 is TGTGCCAGCAGCCAAGGGGCAGGGGGATCTGGGGCCAACGTCCTGACTTTC. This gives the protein CASSQGAGGSGANVLTF.

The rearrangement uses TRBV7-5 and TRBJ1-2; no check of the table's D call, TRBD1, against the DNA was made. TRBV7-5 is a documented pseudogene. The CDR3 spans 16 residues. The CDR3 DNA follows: TGTGCCAGAAGCTCCCAGACAGGGCCTCAGGACTATGGCTACACCTTC. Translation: CARSSQTGPQDYGYTF.

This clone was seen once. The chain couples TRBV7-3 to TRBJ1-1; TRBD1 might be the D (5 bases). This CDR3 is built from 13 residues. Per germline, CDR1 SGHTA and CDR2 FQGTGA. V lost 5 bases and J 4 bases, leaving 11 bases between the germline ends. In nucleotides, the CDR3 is TGTGCCAGCAGCCTGGGACTAGGCACTGAAGCTTTCTTT. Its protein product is CASSLGLGTEAFF.

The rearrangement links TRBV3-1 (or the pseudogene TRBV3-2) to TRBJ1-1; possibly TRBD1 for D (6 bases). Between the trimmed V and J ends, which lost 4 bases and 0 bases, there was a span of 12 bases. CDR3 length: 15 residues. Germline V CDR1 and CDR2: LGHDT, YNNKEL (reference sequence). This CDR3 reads CASSLRQAMNTEAFF. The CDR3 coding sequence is TGTGCCAGCAGCCTACGACAGGCCATGAACACTGAAGCTTTCTTT.

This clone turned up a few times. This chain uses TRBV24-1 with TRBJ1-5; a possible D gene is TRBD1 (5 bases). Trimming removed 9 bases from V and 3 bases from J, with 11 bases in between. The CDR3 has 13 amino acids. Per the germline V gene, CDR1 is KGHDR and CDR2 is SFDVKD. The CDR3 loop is CATGGDNNQPQHF. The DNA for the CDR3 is TGTGCCACCGGAGGGGATAACAATCAGCCCCAGCATTTT.

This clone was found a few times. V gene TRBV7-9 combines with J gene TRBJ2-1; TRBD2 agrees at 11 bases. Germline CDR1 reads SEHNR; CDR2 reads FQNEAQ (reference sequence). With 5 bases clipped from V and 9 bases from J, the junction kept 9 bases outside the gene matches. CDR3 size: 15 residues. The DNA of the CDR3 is TGTGCCAGCAGCCTTAGCGGGAGGGCCTTGGCTGAGCAGTTCTTC. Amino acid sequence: CASSLSGRALAEQFF.

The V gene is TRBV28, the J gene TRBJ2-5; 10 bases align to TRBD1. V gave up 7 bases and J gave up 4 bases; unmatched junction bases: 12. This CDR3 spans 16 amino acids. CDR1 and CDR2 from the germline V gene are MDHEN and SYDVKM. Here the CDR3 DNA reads TGTGCCAGCACCTCTTCGGGACAGGGGTATGGAGAGACCCAGTACTTC. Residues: CASTSSGQGYGETQYF. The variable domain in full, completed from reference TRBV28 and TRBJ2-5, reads DVKVTQSSRYLVKRTGEKVFLECVQDMDHENMFWYRQDPGLGLRLIYFSYDVKMKEKGDIPEGYSVSREKKERFSLILESASTNQTSMYLCASTSSGQGYGETQYFGPGTRLLVL.

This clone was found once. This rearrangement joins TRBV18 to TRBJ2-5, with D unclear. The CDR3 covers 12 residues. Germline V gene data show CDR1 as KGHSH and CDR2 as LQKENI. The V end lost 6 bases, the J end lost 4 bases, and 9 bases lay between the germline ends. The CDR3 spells CASSPSPETQYF. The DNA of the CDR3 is TGTGCCAGCTCCCCCTCCCCAGAGACCCAGTACTTC. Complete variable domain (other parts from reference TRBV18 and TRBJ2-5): NAGVMQNPRHLVRRRGQEARLRCSPMKGHSHVYWYRQLPEEGLKFMVYLQKENIIDESGMPKERFSAEFPKEGPSILRIQQVVRGDSAAYFCASSPSPETQYFGPGTRLLVL.

CDR3 sequence (DNA): TGTGCCAGCAGTTTGCCGTACGGGGATAATTCACCCCTCCACTTT. Translating gives CASSLPYGDNSPLHF. The chain carries TRBV28 and TRBJ1-6; D remains unclear. V lost 3 bases and J 5 bases, leaving 11 bases between the germline ends. The CDR3 spans 15 residues. Germline CDR1 and CDR2: MDHEN and SYDVKM.

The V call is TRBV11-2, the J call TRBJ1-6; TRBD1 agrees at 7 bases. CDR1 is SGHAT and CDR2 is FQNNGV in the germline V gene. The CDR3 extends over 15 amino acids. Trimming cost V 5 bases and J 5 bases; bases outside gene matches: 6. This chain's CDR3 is CASSLTGTHNSPLHF. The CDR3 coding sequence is TGTGCCAGCAGCCTGACAGGGACCCATAATTCACCCCTCCACTTT.

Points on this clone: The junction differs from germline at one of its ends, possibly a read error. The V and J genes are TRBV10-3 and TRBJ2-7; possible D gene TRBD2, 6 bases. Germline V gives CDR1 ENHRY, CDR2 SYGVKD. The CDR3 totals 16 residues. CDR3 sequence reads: CAISESQGGGAYEQYF. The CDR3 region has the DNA TGCGCCATCAGTGAGTCTCAGGGAGGAGGGGCCTACGAGCAGTACTTC.

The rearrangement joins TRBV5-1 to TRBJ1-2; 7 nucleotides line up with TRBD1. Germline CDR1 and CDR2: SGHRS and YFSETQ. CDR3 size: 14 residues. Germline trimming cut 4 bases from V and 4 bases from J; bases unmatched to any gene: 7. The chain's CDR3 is CASSPGQETYGYTF. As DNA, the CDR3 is TGCGCCAGCAGCCCCGGACAGGAGACCTATGGCTACACCTTC.

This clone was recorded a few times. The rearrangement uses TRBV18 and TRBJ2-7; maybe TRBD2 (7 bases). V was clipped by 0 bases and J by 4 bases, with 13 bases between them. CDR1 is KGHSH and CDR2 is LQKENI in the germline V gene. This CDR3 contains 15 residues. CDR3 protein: CASSPPAGAAYEQYF. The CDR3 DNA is TGTGCCAGCTCACCACCGGCGGGGGCCGCTTACGAGCAGTACTTC.

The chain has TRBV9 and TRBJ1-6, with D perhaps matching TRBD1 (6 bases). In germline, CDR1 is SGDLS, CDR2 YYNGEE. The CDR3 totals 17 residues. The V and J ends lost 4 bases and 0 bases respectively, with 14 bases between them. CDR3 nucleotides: TGTGCCAGCAGCCCAGGAGGACAGAGCTCCTATAATTCACCCCTCCACTTT. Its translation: CASSPGGQSSYNSPLHF.

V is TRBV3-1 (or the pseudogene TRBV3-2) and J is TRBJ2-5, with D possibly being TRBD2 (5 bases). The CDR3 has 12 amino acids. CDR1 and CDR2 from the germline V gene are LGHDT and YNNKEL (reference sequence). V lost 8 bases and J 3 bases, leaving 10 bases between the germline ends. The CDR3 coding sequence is TGTGCCAGCGCCCGGGGAAAAGAGACCCAGTACTTC. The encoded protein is CASARGKETQYF.

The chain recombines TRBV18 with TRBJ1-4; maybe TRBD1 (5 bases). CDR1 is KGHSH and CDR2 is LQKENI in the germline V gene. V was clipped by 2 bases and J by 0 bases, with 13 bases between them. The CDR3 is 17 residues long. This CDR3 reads CASSPITGGATNEKLFF. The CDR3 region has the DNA TGTGCCAGCTCACCAATAACCGGGGGGGCAACTAATGAAAAACTGTTTTTT.

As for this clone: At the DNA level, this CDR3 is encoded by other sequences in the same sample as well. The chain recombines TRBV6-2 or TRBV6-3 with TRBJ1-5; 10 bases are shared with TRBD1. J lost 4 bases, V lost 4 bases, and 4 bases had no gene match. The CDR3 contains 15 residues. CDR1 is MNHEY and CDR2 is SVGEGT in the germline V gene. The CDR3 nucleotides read TGTGCCAGCAGTTTGACAGGGGGCGGGAATCAGCCCCAGCATTTT. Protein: CASSLTGGGNQPQHF.

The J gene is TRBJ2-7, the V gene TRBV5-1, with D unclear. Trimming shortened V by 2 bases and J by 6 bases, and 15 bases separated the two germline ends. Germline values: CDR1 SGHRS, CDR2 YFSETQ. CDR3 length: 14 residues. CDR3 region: CASSFSQVPGEQYF. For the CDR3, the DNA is TGCGCCAGCAGCTTCTCGCAGGTTCCTGGCGAGCAGTACTTC. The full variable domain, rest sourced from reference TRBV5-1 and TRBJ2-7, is KAGVTQTPRYLIKTRGQQVTLSCSPISGHRSVSWYQQTPGQGLQFLFEYFSETQRNKGNFPGRFSGRQFSNSRSEMNVSTLELGDSALYLCASSFSQVPGEQYFGPGTRLTVT.

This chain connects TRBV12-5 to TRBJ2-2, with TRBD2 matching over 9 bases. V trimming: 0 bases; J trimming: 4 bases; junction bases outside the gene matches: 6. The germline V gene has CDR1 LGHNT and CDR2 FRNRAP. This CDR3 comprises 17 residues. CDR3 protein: CASGLVKAGGATGELFF. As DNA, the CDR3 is TGTGCTAGTGGTTTGGTAAAAGCGGGAGGCGCCACCGGGGAGCTGTTTTTT.

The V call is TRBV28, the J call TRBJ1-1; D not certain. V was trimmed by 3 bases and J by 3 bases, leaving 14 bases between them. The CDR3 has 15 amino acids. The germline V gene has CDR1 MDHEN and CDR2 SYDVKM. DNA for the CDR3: TGTGCCAGCAGTTTGGGAGGGATCCTTTACACTGAAGCTTTCTTT. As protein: CASSLGGILYTEAFF.